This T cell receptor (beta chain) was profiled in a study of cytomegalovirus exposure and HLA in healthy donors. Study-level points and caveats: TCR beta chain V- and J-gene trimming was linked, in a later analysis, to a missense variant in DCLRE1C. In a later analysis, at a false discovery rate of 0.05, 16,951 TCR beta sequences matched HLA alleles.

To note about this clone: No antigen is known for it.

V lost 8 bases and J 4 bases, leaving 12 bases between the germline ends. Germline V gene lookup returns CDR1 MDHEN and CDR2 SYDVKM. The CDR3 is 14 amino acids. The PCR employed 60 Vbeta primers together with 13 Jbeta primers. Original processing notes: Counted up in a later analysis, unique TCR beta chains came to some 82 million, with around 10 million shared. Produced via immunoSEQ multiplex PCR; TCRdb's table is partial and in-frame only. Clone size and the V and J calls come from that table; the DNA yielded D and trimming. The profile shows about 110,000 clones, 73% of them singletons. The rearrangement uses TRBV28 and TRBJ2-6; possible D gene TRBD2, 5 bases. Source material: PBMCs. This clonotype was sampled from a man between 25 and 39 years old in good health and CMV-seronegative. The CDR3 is CASDRGAGANVLTF. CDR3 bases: TGTGCCAGCGACCGGGGTGCCGGGGCCAACGTCCTGACTTTC.